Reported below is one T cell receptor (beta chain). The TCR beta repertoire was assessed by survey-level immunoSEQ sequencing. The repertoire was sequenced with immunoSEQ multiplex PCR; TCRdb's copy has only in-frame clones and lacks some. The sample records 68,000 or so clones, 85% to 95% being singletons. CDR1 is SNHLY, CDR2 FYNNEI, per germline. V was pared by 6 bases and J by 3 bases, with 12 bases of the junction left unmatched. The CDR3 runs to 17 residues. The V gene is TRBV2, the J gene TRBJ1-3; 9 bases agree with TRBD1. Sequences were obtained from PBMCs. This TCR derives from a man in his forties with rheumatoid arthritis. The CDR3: CASSSVGTGFFGNTIYF. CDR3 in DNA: TGTGCCAGCAGCTCGGTTGGGACAGGGTTCTTTGGAAACACCATATATTTT.